This T cell receptor beta chain was documented in a study of blood T cell repertoires in COVID-19. Study in general: Acute and convalescent COVID-19 samples came from the United States, Italy and Spain. The analysed material was cDNA or gDNA that came from T cells, B-cell-depleted T cells, or PBMCs.

The CDR3 totals 14 residues. In the study's own analysis: Using reference gene primer amplification, nucleated cell counts were estimated. Measured with immunoSEQ multiplex PCR; TCRdb has only the in-frame clones, and not every one. The V and J calls and the clone size are those of that table, but D and trimming were determined from the DNA. This sample carries around 200,000 clones, 87% of them seen once, and the ten largest clones take roughly 2%. This TCR derives from a man in his forties with active or convalescent COVID-19. The V and J genes are TRBV1 and TRBJ2-5; TRBD1 was called by the table and not checked on the DNA. TRBV1 is flagged as a pseudogene. The sequencing input was peripheral blood. CDR3 DNA sequence: TGCACCAGCAGCCAAGACAGGCCAAAAGAGACCCAGTACTTC. Its translation is CTSSQDRPKETQYF.